The rows below give T cell receptor beta chains drawn from one sample of a study of circulating and synovial CD4+ cells in juvenile arthritis. TCRdb's table, derived via immunoSEQ multiplex PCR, lists solely in-frame clones and lacks some. The sample records roughly 33,000 clones, around 96% being singletons. Source material: CD4+ T cells from blood. The receptors here all came from a human donor with juvenile idiopathic arthritis. The CDR3 runs from the conserved cysteine through the conserved F or W. A D gene is named only where the DNA matches it firmly. Clone sizes are given selectively: once, few, many, or a class where the clone is expanded.

V gene: TRBV28
D gene: .
J gene: TRBJ1-2
clone size: few
CDR3 DNA: TGTGCCAGCCGATTAAGTGGGGGGAACTATGGCTACACCTTC
CDR3 protein: CASRLSGGNYGYTF

V gene: TRBV19
D gene: .
J gene: TRBJ2-1
clone size: .
CDR3 DNA: TGTGCCAGGAGATGGGGAGGGGGCAATGAGCAGTTCTTC
CDR3 protein: CARRWGGGNEQFF

V gene: TRBV15
D gene: TRBD1
J gene: TRBJ1-4
clone size: .
CDR3 DNA: TGTGCCACCAGCAGGGCGACAGGGGGAGGGGAAAAACTGTTTTTT
CDR3 protein: CATSRATGGGEKLFF

V gene: TRBV30
D gene: .
J gene: TRBJ1-4
clone size: .
CDR3 DNA: TGTGCCTGGAGTAGAGGAGAAAAACTGTTTTTT
CDR3 protein: CAWSRGEKLFF

V gene: TRBV7-2
D gene: .
J gene: TRBJ2-7
clone size: .
CDR3 DNA: TGTGCCAGCAGCGCTACTAGCCTTTACGAGCAGTACTTC
CDR3 protein: CASSATSLYEQYF

V gene: TRBV4-2
D gene: TRBD2
J gene: TRBJ2-1
clone size: once
CDR3 DNA: TGTGCCAGTGATAAAGAGGGGCTAGCGGGGGGGAATGAGCAGTTCTTC
CDR3 protein: CASDKEGLAGGNEQFF

V gene: TRBV7-2
D gene: .
J gene: TRBJ1-5
clone size: .
CDR3 DNA: TGTGCCAGCAGCCGAGCCACAGGCGGGCCCCAGCATTTT
CDR3 protein: CASSRATGGPQHF

V gene: TRBV2
D gene: TRBD1
J gene: TRBJ1-2
clone size: .
CDR3 DNA: TGTGCCAGCAGTGCGGGACAGCGAAGCTATGGCTACACCTTC
CDR3 protein: CASSAGQRSYGYTF

V gene: TRBV28
D gene: TRBD2
J gene: TRBJ2-3
clone size: once
CDR3 DNA: TGTGCCAGCAGTGCTCTAGCGGGGGAACCAGATACGCAGTATTTT
CDR3 protein: CASSALAGEPDTQYF

V gene: TRBV28
D gene: .
J gene: TRBJ2-7
clone size: .
CDR3 DNA: TGTGCCAGCAGCCGTTACTACGAGCAGTACTTC
CDR3 protein: CASSRYYEQYF

V gene: TRBV5-1
D gene: TRBD1
J gene: TRBJ1-1
clone size: .
CDR3 DNA: TGCGCCAGCACCTTCGGACAGGGAGAAGCTTTCTTT
CDR3 protein: CASTFGQGEAFF

V gene: TRBV5-4
D gene: .
J gene: TRBJ2-7
clone size: .
CDR3 DNA: TGTGCCAGCAGCCCCGGCAGAGGTTACGAGCAGTACTTC
CDR3 protein: CASSPGRGYEQYF

V gene: TRBV7-2
D gene: TRBD2
J gene: TRBJ2-1
clone size: .
CDR3 DNA: TGTGCCAGCAGCTTCCTAGCGGGAGTTATCGATGAGCAGTTCTTC
CDR3 protein: CASSFLAGVIDEQFF

V gene: TRBV28
D gene: .
J gene: TRBJ1-1
clone size: .
CDR3 DNA: TGTGCCAGCAGTTTATTTGACTTGCTCTTT
CDR3 protein: CASSLFDLLF

V gene: TRBV20-1
D gene: .
J gene: TRBJ2-1
clone size: .
CDR3 DNA: TGCAGTGCTAGAGATCTTCCAGAAACGTTCTTC
CDR3 protein: CSARDLPETFF

V gene: TRBV5-1
D gene: TRBD2
J gene: TRBJ2-7
clone size: .
CDR3 DNA: TGCGCCAGCAGCTTACTAGCGGGGGATTCCTACGAGCAGTACTTC
CDR3 protein: CASSLLAGDSYEQYF

V gene: TRBV6-1
D gene: .
J gene: TRBJ1-4
clone size: once
CDR3 DNA: TGTGCCAGCAGTGAAGCGCTGGCAGTACCGGAAAAACTGTTTTTT
CDR3 protein: CASSEALAVPEKLFF

V gene: TRBV19
D gene: TRBD1
J gene: TRBJ2-7
clone size: .
CDR3 DNA: TGTGCCAGTAGTTACGTTGGACAGGGCCAGGGCGAGCAGTACTTC
CDR3 protein: CASSYVGQGQGEQYF

V gene: TRBV2
D gene: TRBD1
J gene: TRBJ1-5
clone size: .
CDR3 DNA: TGTGCCAGGGGGACAGGGGGAAGGAATCAGCCCCAGCATTTT
CDR3 protein: CARGTGGRNQPQHF

V gene: TRBV6-5
D gene: TRBD1
J gene: TRBJ2-7
clone size: .
CDR3 DNA: TGTGCCACCAAACAGGGGCACGAGCAGTACTTC
CDR3 protein: CATKQGHEQYF

V gene: TRBV6-1
D gene: .
J gene: TRBJ1-1
clone size: .
CDR3 DNA: TGTGCCAGCACCCTGCCGGGGGGCACTGAAGCTTTCTTC
CDR3 protein: CASTLPGGTEAFF

V gene: TRBV7-9
D gene: .
J gene: TRBJ2-1
clone size: .
CDR3 DNA: TGTGCCAGCAGCTTCTCCGGGAGCCCCATAGAGCAGTTCTTC
CDR3 protein: CASSFSGSPIEQFF

V gene: TRBV5-1
D gene: .
J gene: TRBJ2-3
clone size: once
CDR3 DNA: TGCGCCAGCAGGTGGCCGATAAACGGGGACACAGATACGCAGTATTTT
CDR3 protein: CASRWPINGDTDTQYF

V gene: TRBV6-1
D gene: TRBD1
J gene: TRBJ1-2
clone size: .
CDR3 DNA: TGTGCCAGCAGTGCCGGGACAGGCCTTGGCTACACCTTC
CDR3 protein: CASSAGTGLGYTF

V gene: TRBV6-1
D gene: TRBD1
J gene: TRBJ1-5
clone size: .
CDR3 DNA: TGTGCCAGCAGTGAGGGCCATCCGGGACAGGGTCAGCCCCAGCATTTT
CDR3 protein: CASSEGHPGQGQPQHF

V gene: TRBV19
D gene: .
J gene: TRBJ1-5
clone size: .
CDR3 DNA: TGTGCCAGTAGCACCTCCCCCGGAGTTAGAAGGTCTAGCAATCAGCCCCAGCATTTT
CDR3 protein: CASSTSPGVRRSSNQPQHF

V gene: TRBV7-2
D gene: .
J gene: TRBJ2-7
clone size: .
CDR3 DNA: TGTGCCAGCAGCTTACGAGCGATTTACTCCTACGAGCAGTACTTC
CDR3 protein: CASSLRAIYSYEQYF

V gene: TRBV28
D gene: .
J gene: TRBJ1-5
clone size: .
CDR3 DNA: TGTGCCAGCAGCCCTGTAAATCAGCCCCAGCATTTT
CDR3 protein: CASSPVNQPQHF

V gene: TRBV7-2
D gene: TRBD2
J gene: TRBJ2-1
clone size: .
CDR3 DNA: TGTGCCAGCAGCTTAACTAGCGGGGGTTACAATGAGCAGTTCTTC
CDR3 protein: CASSLTSGGYNEQFF

V gene: TRBV28
D gene: .
J gene: TRBJ2-3
clone size: .
CDR3 DNA: TGTGCCAGCACCTTGATTTTACGGGATACGCAGTATTTT
CDR3 protein: CASTLILRDTQYF